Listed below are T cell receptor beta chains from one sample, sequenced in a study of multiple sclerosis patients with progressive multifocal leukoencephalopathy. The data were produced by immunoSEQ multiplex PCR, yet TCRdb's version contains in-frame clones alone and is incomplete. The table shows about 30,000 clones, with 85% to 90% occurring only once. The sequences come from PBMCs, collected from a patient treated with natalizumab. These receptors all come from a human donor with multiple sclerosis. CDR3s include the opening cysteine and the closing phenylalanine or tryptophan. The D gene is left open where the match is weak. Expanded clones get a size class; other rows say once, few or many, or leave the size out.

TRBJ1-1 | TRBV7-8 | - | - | CASSQGSYRDTEAFF | TGTGCCAGCAGCCAGGGATCGTACAGGGATACTGAAGCTTTCTTT
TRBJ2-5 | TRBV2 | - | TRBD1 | CASLGDRGSETQYF | TGTGCCAGCCTTGGGGACAGGGGATCAGAGACCCAGTACTTC
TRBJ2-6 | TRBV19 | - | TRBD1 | CASSGQGSGANVLTF | TGTGCCAGTAGTGGACAGGGGTCTGGGGCCAACGTCCTGACTTTC
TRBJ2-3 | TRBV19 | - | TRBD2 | CASSSPLAFIPDTQYF | TGTGCCAGTAGTAGTCCACTAGCGTTTATCCCAGATACGCAGTATTTT
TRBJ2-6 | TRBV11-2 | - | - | CASSGTLNVLTF | TGTGCCAGCAGTGGGACACTCAACGTCCTGACTTTC
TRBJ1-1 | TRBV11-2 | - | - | CASSLETTEAFF | TGTGCCAGCAGCTTAGAGACGACTGAAGCTTTCTTT
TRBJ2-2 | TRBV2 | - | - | CASTFLDRNTGELFF | TGTGCCAGCACCTTCTTAGACAGGAACACCGGGGAGCTGTTTTTT
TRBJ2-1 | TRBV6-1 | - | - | CASSEAPTQFF | TGTGCCAGCAGTGAGGCCCCGACGCAGTTCTTC
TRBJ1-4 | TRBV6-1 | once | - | CASKQGTGEKLFF | TGTGCCAGCAAGCAGGGGACGGGCGAAAAACTGTTTTTT
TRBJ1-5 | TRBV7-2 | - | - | CASSLYAGAVNQPQHF | TGTGCCAGCAGCTTATATGCAGGGGCTGTCAATCAGCCCCAGCATTTT
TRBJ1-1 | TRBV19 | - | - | CASSGRGKEAFF | TGTGCCAGTAGTGGAAGGGGGAAGGAAGCTTTCTTT
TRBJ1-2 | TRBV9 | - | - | CASSVFSGTGYGYTF | TGTGCCAGCAGCGTTTTTTCAGGAACTGGCTATGGCTACACCTTC
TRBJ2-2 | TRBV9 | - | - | CASSTGFITGELFF | TGTGCCAGCAGCACCGGTTTCATCACCGGGGAGCTGTTTTTT
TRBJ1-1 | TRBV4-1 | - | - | CASSRGTEAFF | TGCGCCAGCAGTAGGGGAACTGAAGCTTTCTTT
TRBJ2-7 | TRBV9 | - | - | CASSPLGRYEQYF | TGTGCCAGCAGCCCACTGGGCCGCTACGAGCAGTACTTC
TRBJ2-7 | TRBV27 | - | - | CASGRGEQYF | TGTGCCAGCGGCCGAGGCGAGCAGTACTTC
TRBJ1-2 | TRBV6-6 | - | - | CASSPNRQARGYTF | TGTGCCAGCAGTCCCAACCGACAGGCCCGTGGCTACACCTTC
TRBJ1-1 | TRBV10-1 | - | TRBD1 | CASSERQGAGTEAFF | TGCGCCAGCAGTGAAAGACAGGGGGCCGGCACTGAAGCTTTCTTT
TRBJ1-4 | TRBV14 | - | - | CASSQGDGPNEKLFF | TGTGCCAGCAGCCAAGGGGACGGACCTAATGAAAAACTGTTTTTT
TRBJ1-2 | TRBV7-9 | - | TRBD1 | CASSRGTGHSSEPNYGYTF | TGTGCCAGCAGCCGCGGGACAGGCCACTCCTCAGAGCCGAACTATGGCTACACCTTC
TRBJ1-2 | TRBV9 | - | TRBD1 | CASSVADRGADYGYTF | TGTGCCAGCAGCGTAGCTGACAGGGGGGCTGACTATGGCTACACCTTC
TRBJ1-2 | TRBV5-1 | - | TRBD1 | CASSILTGVDGYTF | TGCGCCAGCAGCATCCTGACAGGGGTCGATGGCTACACCTTC
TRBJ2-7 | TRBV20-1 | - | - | CSAQTDEQYF | TGCAGTGCCCAGACAGACGAGCAGTACTTC
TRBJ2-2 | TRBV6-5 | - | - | CASRSFERSTGELFF | TGTGCCAGCAGAAGCTTCGAAAGGTCGACCGGGGAGCTGTTTTTT
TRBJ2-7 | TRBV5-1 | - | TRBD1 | CASSLGGTGRYEQYF | TGCGCCAGCAGCTTGGGAGGGACAGGCCGTTACGAGCAGTACTTC
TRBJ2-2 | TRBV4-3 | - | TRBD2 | CASSPALLAGGRNTGELFF | TGCGCCAGCAGCCCCGCCCTCCTAGCGGGGGGGCGGAACACCGGGGAGCTGTTTTTT
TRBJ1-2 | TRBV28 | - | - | CASRGDYGYTF | TGTGCCAGCAGGGGAGACTATGGCTACACCTTC
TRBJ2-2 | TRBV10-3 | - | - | CAISEDGNTGELFF | TGTGCCATCAGTGAGGACGGCAACACCGGGGAGCTGTTTTTT
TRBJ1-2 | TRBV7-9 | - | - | CASSLRNASYGYTF | TGTGCCAGCAGCCTTCGTAATGCTAGCTATGGCTACACCTTC
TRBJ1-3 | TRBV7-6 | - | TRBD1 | CASSRRELGDRGNTIYF | TGTGCCAGCAGCCGAAGGGAGTTGGGGGACAGAGGAAACACCATATATTTT
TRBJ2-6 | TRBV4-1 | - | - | CASSHTVGSGANVLTF | TGCGCCAGCAGCCACACGGTGGGGTCTGGGGCCAACGTCCTGACTTTC
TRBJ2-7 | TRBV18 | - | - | CASSTGYEQYF | TGTGCCAGCTCAACCGGTTACGAGCAGTACTTC
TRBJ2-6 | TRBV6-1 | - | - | CASSEAPVSGANVLTF | TGTGCCAGCAGTGAAGCGCCAGTCTCTGGGGCCAACGTCCTGACTTTC
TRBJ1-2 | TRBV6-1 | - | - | CASSEAGGGRVYGYTF | TGTGCCAGCAGTGAAGCTGGGGGGGGCAGGGTCTATGGCTACACCTTC
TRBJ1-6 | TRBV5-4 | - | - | CASMSRAEGSPLHF | TGTGCCAGCATGTCCAGGGCCGAAGGCTCACCCCTCCACTTT
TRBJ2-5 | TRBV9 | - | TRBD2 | CASSVEWEGETQYF | TGTGCCAGCAGCGTAGAGTGGGAGGGGGAGACCCAGTACTTC
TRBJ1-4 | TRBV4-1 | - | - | CASSQGGDTYPGLFF | TGCGCCAGCAGCCAAGGAGGCGACACGTATCCGGGCCTGTTTTTT
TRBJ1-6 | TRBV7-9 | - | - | CASSFDLTLHF | TGTGCCAGCAGCTTTGACCTCACCCTCCACTTT
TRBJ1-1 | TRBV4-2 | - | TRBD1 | CASLGGSGAFF | TGTGCCAGCCTAGGGGGCTCAGGAGCTTTCTTT
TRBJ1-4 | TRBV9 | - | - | CASSDPPAEKLFF | TGTGCCAGCAGCGACCCCCCAGCTGAAAAACTGTTTTTT
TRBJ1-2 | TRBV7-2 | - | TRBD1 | CASSYGQGSGGYTF | TGTGCCAGCAGCTACGGACAGGGTAGCGGTGGCTACACCTTC
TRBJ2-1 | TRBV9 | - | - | CASSASPGHSSYNEQFF | TGTGCCAGCAGCGCCTCCCCGGGTCACTCCTCCTACAATGAGCAGTTCTTC
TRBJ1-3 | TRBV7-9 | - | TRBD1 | CASSHRDRGTIYF | TGTGCCAGCAGCCATCGGGACAGGGGCACCATATATTTT
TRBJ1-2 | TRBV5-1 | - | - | CASSLEGVSANYGYTF | TGCGCCAGCAGCTTGGAGGGGGTATCCGCTAACTATGGCTACACCTTC
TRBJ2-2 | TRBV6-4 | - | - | CASSDGSGGHGELFF | TGTGCCAGCAGTGACGGATCCGGGGGTCACGGGGAGCTGTTTTTT